This TCR beta chain was captured in a study of cytomegalovirus exposure and HLA in healthy donors. Points from the study as a whole: For TCR beta chains, V- and J-gene trimming was later linked to a missense DCLRE1C variant. In a later analysis, a genetic analysis reported fewer productive-TCR N-insertions in an Asian-associated ancestry cluster than the cohort average.

This CDR3 has 14 residues. The trim removed 6 bases at V and 6 bases at J, leaving 7 bases unmatched. Germline V gene lookup returns CDR1 SGHRS and CDR2 YFSETQ. Comments on this clone: Its target is unknown.

Vbeta (60) and Jbeta (13) primers were used in the PCR. Measured with immunoSEQ multiplex PCR; TCRdb has only the in-frame clones, and not every one. Of around 150,000 clones listed, approximately 71% are singletons. What was sequenced was PBMCs. The chain links TRBV5-1 to TRBJ1-5, with 9 bases that match TRBD1. The clonotype was recovered from a man younger than 45 in good health and CMV-seronegative. CDR3 bases: TGCGCCAGCAAACTGGGGACAGGGCCTCAGCCCCAGCATTTT. Residues: CASKLGTGPQPQHF. The entire variable domain, with the rest obtained from reference TRBV5-1 and TRBJ1-5, is as follows: KAGVTQTPRYLIKTRGQQVTLSCSPISGHRSVSWYQQTPGQGLQFLFEYFSETQRNKGNFPGRFSGRQFSNSRSEMNVSTLELGDSALYLCASKLGTGPQPQHFGDGTRLSIL.